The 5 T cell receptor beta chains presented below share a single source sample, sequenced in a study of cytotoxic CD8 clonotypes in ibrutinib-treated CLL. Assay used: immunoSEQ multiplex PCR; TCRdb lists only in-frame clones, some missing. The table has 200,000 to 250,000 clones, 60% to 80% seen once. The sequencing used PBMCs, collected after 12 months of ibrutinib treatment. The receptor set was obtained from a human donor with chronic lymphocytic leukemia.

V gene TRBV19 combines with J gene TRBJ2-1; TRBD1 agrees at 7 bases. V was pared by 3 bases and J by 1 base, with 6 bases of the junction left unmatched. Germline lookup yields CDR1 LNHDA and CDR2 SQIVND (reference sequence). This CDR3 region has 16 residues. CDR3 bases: TGTGCCAGTAGTATCGGGACAGTTCAATCCTACAATGAGCAGTTCTTC. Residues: CASSIGTVQSYNEQFF.

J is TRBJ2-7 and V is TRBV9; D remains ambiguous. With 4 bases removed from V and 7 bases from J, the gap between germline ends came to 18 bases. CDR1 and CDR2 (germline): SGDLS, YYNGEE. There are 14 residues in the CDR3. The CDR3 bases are TGTGCCAGCAGCCCGCTGGTTGGGCCCGGGGAGCAGTACTTC. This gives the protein CASSPLVGPGEQYF.

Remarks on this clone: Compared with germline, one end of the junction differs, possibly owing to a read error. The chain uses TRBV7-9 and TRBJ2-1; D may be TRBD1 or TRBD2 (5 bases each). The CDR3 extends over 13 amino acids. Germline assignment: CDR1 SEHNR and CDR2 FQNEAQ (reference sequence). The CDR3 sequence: CASNLVGVNEQFF. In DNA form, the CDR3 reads TGTGCCAGCAACTTAGTGGGGGTCAATGAGCAGTTCTTC.

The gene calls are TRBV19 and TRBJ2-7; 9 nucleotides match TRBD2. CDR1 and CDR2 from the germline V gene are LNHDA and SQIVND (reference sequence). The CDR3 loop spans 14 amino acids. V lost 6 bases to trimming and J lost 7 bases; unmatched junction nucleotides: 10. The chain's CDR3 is CASRSPSGASEQYF. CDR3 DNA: TGTGCCAGTAGGAGCCCTAGCGGGGCATCTGAGCAGTACTTC.

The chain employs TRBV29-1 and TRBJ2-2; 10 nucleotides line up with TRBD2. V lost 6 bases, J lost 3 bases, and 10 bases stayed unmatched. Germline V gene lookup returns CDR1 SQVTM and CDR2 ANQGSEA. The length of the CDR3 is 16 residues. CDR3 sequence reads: CSVLAPGTSDTGELFF. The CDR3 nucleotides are TGCAGCGTACTTGCTCCCGGGACTAGCGACACCGGGGAGCTGTTTTTT.